Sequencing of this T cell receptor (beta chain) was carried out in a study of shared clonotypes between healthy human individuals. Deep was the level at which the assay was run. For each subset, genomic DNA was distributed in equal portions over several immunoSEQ plates. Clones were read by immunoSEQ multiplex PCR, and TCRdb kept only the in-frame ones, dropping some. The data show about 2.4 million clones, approximately 94% seen once. Germline values: CDR1 KGHSH, CDR2 LQKENI. The CDR3 consists of 14 residues. Trimming at V came to 6 bases and at J to 7 bases, leaving 7 bases not matched to a gene. This TCR was recovered from a man between 18 and 35 years old in good health. The sequenced material came from naive CD4+ T cells sorted from blood. The subset: CD45RA+ positively selected. The chain uses TRBV18 and TRBJ1-5; TRBD1 matches 9 bases. The CDR3 loop is CASSPGQGFQPQHF. CDR3 bases: TGTGCCAGCTCGCCGGGACAGGGTTTCCAGCCCCAGCATTTT. Based on the CDR3 plus reference TRBV18 and TRBJ1-5, the full variable domain is NAGVMQNPRHLVRRRGQEARLRCSPMKGHSHVYWYRQLPEEGLKFMVYLQKENIIDESGMPKERFSAEFPKEGPSILRIQQVVRGDSAAYFCASSPGQGFQPQHFGDGTRLSIL.